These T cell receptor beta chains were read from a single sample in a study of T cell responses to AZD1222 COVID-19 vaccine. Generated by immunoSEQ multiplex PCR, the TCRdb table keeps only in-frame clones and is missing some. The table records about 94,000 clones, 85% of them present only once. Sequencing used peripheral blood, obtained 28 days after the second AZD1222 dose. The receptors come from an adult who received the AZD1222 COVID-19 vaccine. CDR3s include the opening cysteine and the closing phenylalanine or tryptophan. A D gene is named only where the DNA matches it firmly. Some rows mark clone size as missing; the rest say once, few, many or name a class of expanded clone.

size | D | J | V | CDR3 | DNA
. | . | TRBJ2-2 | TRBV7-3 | CASSFSTGTGELFF | TGTGCCAGCAGCTTCTCAACGGGGACCGGGGAGCTGTTTTTT
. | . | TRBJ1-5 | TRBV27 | CASSLRGGNQPQHF | TGTGCCAGCAGTTTGAGGGGTGGAAATCAGCCCCAGCATTTT
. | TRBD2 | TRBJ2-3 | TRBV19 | CASSFPSGGAPDTQYF | TGTGCCAGTAGTTTCCCTAGCGGGGGGGCCCCAGATACGCAGTATTTT
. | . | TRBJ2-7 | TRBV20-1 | CSVPINYEQYF | TGCAGTGTGCCAATCAACTACGAGCAGTACTTC
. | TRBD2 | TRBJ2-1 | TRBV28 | CASLKLANYNEQFF | TGTGCCAGCTTAAAACTAGCGAATTACAATGAGCAGTTCTTC
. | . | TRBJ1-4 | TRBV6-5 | CASSPTGANEKLFF | TGTGCCAGCAGTCCGACAGGCGCTAATGAAAAACTGTTTTTT
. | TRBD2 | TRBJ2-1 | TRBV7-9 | CASSLGGLAGGPREQFF | TGTGCCAGCAGCTTAGGTGGACTAGCGGGAGGGCCGAGGGAGCAGTTCTTC
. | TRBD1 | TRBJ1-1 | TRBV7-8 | CASSLTPDREQAFF | TGTGCCAGCAGCTTAACCCCGGACAGGGAGCAAGCTTTCTTT
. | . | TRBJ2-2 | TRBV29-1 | CSVEDLKGKKSGELFF | TGCAGCGTTGAAGATTTGAAAGGGAAGAAGTCCGGGGAGCTGTTTTTT
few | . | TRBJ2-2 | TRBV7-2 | CASSLQTLGTGELFF | TGTGCCAGCAGCTTACAAACGTTGGGCACCGGGGAGCTGTTTTTT
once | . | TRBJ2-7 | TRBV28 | CASTPFGPYEQYF | TGTGCCAGCACCCCTTTTGGCCCCTACGAGCAGTACTTC
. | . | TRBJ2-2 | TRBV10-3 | CAIGTQSGELFF | TGTGCCATCGGGACCCAGAGCGGGGAGCTGTTTTTT
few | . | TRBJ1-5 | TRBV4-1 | CASSQVGPNQPQHF | TGCGCCAGCAGCCAAGTAGGCCCAAATCAGCCCCAGCATTTT
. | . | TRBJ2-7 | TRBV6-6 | CASSNRDLGEQYF | TGTGCCAGCAGTAACAGGGATTTGGGGGAGCAGTACTTC